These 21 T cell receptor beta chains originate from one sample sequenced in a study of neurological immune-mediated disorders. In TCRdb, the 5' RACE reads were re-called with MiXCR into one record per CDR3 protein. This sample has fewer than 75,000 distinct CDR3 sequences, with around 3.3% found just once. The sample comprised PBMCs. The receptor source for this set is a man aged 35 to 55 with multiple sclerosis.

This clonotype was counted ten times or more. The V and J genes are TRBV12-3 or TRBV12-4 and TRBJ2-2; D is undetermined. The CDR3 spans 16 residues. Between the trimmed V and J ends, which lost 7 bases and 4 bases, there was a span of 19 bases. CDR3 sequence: CASTTRAWIFTGELFF. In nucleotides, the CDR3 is TGTGCCAGCACCACCCGGGCATGGATTTTCACCGGGGAGCTGTTTTTT.

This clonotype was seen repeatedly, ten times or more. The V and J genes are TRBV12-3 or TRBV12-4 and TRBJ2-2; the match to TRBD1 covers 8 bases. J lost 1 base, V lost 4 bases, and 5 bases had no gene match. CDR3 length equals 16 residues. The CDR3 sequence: CASSSRTGRNTGELFF. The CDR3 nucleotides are TGTGCCAGCAGTTCGCGGACAGGGCGGAACACCGGGGAGCTGTTTTTT.

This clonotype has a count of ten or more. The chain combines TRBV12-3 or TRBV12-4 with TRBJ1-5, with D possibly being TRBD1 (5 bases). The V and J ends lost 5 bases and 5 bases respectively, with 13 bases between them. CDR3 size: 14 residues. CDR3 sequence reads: CASSIRGMDQPQHF. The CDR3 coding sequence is TGTGCCAGCAGTATAAGGGGTATGGATCAGCCCCAGCATTTT.

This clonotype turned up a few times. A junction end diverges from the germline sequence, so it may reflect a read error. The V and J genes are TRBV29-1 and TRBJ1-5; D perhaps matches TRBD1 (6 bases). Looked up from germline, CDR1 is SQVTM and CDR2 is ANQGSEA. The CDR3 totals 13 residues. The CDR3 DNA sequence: TGCAGCGTTGAAACGGGGGGCAATAAGACCCAGAATTTT. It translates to CSVETGGNKTQNF.

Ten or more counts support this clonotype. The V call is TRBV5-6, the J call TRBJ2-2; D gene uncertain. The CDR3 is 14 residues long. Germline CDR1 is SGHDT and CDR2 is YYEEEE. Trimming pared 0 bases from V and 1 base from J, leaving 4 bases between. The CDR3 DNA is TGTGCCAGCAGCTTGGACAGGAACACCGGGGAGCTGTTTTTT. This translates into CASSLDRNTGELFF.

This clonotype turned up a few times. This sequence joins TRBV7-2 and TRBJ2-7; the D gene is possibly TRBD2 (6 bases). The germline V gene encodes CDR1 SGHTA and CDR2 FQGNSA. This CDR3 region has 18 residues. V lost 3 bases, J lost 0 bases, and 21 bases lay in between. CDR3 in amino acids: CASSFPFGGWESSYEQYF. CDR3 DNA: TGTGCCAGCAGCTTTCCCTTTGGAGGGTGGGAGAGCTCCTACGAGCAGTACTTC.

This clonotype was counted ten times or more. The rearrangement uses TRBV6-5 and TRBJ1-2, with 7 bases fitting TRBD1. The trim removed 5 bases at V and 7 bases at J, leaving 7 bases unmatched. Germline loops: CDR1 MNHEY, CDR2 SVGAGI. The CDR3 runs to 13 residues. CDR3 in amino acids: CASSRLGGGGYTF. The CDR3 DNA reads TGTGCCAGCAGTCGCCTAGGGGGCGGTGGCTACACCTTC.

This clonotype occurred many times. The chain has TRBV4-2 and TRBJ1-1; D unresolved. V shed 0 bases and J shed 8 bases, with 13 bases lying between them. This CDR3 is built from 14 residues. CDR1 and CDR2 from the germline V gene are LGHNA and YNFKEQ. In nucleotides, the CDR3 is TGTGCCAGCAGCCAAGATAGGACTTCGCTCGAAGCTTTCTTT. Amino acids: CASSQDRTSLEAFF.

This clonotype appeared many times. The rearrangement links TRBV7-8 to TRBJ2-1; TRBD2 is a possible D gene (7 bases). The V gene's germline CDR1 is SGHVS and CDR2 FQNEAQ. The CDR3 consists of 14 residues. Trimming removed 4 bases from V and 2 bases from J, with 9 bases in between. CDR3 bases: TGTGCCAGCAGCTCCGGGGGGCCCTACAATGAGCAGTTCTTC. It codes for CASSSGGPYNEQFF. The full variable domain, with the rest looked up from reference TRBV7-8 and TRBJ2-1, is GAGVSQSPRYKVAKRGQDVALRCDPISGHVSLFWYQQALGQGPEFLTYFQNEAQLDKSGLPSDRFFAERPEGSVSTLKIQRTQQEDSAVYLCASSSGGPYNEQFFGPGTRLTVL.

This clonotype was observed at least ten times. The CDR3 DNA reads as TGTGCCAGCAGCTCGCAGGCTATAGCGGGGAGCACAGATACGCAGTATTTT. Residues: CASSSQAIAGSTDTQYF. The chain recombines TRBV7-2 with TRBJ2-3, with 8 bases matching TRBD2. This CDR3 spans 17 amino acids. Unmatched junction bases numbered 9, after V lost 4 bases and J lost 0 bases. The germline V gene has CDR1 SGHTA and CDR2 FQGNSA.

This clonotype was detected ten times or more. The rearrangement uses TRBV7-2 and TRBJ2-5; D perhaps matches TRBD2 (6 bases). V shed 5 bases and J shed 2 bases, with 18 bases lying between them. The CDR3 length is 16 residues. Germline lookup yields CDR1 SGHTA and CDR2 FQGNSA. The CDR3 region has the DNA TGTGCCAGCAGCCTGTTCCAGGGAGGAGGTCAAGAGACCCAGTACTTC. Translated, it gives CASSLFQGGGQETQYF.

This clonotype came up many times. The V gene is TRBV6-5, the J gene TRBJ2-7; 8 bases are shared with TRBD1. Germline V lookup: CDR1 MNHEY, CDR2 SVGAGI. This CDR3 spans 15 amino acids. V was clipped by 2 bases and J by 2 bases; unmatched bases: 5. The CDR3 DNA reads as TGTGCCAGCAGTTACGTTCAGGGGGCGACCTACGAGCAGTACTTC. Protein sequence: CASSYVQGATYEQYF.

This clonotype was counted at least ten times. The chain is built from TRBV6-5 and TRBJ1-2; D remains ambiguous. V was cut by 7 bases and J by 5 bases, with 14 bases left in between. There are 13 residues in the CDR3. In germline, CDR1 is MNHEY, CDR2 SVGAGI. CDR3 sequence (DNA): TGTGCCAGCACCCCCGGGCAGAATTATGGCTACACCTTC. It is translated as CASTPGQNYGYTF.

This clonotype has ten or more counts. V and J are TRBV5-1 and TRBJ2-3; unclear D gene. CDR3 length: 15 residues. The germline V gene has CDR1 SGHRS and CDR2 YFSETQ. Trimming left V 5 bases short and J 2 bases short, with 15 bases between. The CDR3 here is CASSDWVGHTDTQYF. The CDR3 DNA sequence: TGCGCCAGCAGTGATTGGGTCGGGCACACAGATACGCAGTATTTT.

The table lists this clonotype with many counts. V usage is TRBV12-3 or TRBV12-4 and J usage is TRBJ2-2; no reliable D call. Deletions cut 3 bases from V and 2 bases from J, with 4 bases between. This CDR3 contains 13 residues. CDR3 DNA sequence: TGTGCCAGCAGTTTCATCAACACCGGGGAGCTGTTTTTT. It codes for CASSFINTGELFF.

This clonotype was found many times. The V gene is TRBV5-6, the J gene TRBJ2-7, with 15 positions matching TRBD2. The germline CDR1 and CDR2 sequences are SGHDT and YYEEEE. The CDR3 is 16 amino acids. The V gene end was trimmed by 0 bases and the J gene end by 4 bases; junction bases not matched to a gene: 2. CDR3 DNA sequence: TGTGCCAGCAGCTTGGACGGGACTAGCGGGGGGTACGAGCAGTACTTC. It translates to CASSLDGTSGGYEQYF.

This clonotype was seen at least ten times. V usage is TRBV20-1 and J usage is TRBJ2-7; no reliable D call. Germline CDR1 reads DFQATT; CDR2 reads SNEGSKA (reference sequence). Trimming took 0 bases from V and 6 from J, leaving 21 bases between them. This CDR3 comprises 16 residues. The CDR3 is CSARDPEESGEGEQYF. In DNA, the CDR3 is TGCAGTGCTAGAGATCCTGAGGAATCGGGTGAAGGCGAGCAGTACTTC.

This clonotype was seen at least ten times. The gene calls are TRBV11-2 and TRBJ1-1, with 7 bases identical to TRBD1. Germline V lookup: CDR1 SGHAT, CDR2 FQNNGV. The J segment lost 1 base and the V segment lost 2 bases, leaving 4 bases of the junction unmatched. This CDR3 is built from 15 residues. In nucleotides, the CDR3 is TGTGCCAGCAGCTTAAGGGGGCACGGGAACACTGAAGCTTTCTTT. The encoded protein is CASSLRGHGNTEAFF.

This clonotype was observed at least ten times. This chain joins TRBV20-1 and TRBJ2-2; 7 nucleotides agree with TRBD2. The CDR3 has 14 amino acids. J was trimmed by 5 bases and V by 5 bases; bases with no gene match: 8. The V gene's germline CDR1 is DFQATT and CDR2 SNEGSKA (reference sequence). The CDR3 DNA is TGCAGTGCTTACCTGGGAGGGCGGACCGGGGAGCTGTTTTTT. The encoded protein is CSAYLGGRTGELFF.

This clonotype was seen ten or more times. The CDR3 is CATLKGAGTEAFF. CDR3 bases: TGTGCCACCCTAAAGGGGGCCGGGACTGAAGCTTTCTTT. The V gene is TRBV12-3 or TRBV12-4, the J gene TRBJ1-1; TRBD1 matches at 7 bases. V dropped 10 bases and J dropped 5; count of bases not matched to a gene: 10. The CDR3 length is 13 residues.

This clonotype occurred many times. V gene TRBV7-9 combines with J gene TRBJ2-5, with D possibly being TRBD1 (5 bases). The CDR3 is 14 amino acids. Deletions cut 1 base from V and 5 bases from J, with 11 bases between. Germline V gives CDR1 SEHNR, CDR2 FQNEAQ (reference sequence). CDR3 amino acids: CASSLGRADETQYF. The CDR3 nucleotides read TGTGCCAGCAGCTTAGGCAGGGCTGACGAGACCCAGTACTTC.